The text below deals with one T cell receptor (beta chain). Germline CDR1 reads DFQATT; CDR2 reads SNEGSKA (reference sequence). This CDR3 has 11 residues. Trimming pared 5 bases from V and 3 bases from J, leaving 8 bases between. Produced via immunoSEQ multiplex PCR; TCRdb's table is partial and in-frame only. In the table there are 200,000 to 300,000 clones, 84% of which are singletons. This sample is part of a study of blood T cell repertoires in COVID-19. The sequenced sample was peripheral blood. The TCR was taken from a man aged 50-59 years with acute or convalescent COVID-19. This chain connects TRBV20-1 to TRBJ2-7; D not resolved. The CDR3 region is CSALIGYEQYF. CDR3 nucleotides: TGCAGTGCTCTCATCGGCTACGAGCAGTACTTC.